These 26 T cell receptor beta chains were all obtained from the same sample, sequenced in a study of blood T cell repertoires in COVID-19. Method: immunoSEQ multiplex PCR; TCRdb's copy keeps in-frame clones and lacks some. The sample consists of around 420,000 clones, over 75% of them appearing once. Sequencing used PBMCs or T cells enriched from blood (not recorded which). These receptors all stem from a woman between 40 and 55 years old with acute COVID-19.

DNA for the CDR3: TGTGCCAGCAGCCCGGGACTAGCGGGGGGGCCAAAGGACAATGAGCAGTTCTTC. Translating it yields CASSPGLAGGPKDNEQFF. The rearrangement joins TRBV11-3 to TRBJ2-1; TRBD2 matches 16 bases. V lost 5 bases and J lost 5; bases outside the gene matches: 9. The CDR3 length is 18 residues. Germline V CDR1 and CDR2: SGHNT, YENEEA.

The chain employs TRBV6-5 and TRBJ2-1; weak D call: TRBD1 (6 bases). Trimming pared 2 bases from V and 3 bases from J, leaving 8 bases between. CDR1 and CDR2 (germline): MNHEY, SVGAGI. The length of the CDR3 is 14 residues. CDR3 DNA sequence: TGTGCCAGCAGTTACAGGGGGAACTACAATGAGCAGTTCTTC. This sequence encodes CASSYRGNYNEQFF.

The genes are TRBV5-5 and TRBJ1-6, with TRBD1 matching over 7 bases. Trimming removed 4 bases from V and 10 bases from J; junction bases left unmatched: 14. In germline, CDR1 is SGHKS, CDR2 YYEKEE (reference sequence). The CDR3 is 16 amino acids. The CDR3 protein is CASSQAVRQGGSPLHF. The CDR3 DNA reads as TGTGCCAGCAGCCAAGCAGTGAGACAGGGTGGATCACCCCTCCACTTT. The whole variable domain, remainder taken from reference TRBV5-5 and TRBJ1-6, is DAGVTQSPTHLIKTRGQQVTLRCSPISGHKSVSWYQQVLGQGPQFIFQYYEKEERGRGNFPDRFSARQFPNYSSELNVNALLLGDSALYLCASSQAVRQGGSPLHFGNGTRLTVT.

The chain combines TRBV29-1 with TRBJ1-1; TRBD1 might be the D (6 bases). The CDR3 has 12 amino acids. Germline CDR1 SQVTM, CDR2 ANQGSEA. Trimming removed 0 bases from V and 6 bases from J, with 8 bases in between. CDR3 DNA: TGCAGCGTTGAAGAGGGGGCATCTGAAGCTTTCTTT. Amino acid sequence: CSVEEGASEAFF.

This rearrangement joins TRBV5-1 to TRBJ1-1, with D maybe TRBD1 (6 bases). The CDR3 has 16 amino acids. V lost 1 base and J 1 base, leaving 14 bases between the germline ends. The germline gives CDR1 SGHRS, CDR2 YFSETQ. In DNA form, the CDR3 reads TGCGCCAGCAGCTTGTTGTCAGGGGCCTCGAACACTGAAGCTTTCTTT. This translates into CASSLLSGASNTEAFF.

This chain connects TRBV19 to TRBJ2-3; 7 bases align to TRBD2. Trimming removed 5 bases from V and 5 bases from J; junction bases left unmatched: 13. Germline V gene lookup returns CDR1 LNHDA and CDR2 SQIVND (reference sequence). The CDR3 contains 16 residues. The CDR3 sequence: CASSPGLVGVRDTQYF. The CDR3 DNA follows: TGTGCCAGTAGTCCCGGACTAGTGGGGGTTCGAGATACGCAGTATTTT.

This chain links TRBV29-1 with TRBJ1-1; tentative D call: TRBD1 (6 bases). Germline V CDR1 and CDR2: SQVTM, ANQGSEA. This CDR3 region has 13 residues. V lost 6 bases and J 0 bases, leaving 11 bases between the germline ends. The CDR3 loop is CSVTGTMNTEAFF. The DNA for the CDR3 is TGCAGCGTCACCGGGACAATGAACACTGAAGCTTTCTTT.

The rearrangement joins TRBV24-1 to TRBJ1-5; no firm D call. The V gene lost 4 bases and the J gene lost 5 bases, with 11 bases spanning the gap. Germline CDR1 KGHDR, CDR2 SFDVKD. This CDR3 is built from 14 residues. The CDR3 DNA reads TGTGCCACCAGTGACAGCGCCCGCGATCAGCCCCAGCATTTT. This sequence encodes CATSDSARDQPQHF.

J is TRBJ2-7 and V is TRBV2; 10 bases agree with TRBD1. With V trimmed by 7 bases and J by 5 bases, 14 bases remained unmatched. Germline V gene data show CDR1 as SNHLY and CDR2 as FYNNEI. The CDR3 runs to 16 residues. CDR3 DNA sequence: TGTGCCAGCACCCCCTTGGAAGGACAGGGGGACCACGAGCAGTACTTC. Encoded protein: CASTPLEGQGDHEQYF.

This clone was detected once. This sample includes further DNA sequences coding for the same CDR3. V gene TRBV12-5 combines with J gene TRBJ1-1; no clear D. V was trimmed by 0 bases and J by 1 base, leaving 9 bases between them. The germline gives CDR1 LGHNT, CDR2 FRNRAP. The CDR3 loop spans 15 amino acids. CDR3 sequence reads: CASGLVLGQNTEAFF. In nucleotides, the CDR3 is TGTGCTAGTGGTTTGGTACTAGGGCAGAACACTGAAGCTTTCTTT.

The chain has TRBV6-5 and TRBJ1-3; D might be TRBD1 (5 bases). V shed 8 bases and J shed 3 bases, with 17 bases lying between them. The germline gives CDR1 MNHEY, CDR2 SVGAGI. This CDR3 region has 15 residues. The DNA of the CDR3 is TGTGCCAGCCGAAACGGGGGAGTCGATGGAAACACCATATATTTT. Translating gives CASRNGGVDGNTIYF.

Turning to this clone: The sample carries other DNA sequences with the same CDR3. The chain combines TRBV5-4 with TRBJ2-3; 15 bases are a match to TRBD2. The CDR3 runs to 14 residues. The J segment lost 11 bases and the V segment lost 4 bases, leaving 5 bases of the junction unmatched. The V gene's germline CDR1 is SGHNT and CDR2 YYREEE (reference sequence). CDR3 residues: CASSRGTSGGRQYF. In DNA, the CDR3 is TGTGCCAGCAGCCGGGGGACTAGCGGGGGGCGGCAGTATTTT. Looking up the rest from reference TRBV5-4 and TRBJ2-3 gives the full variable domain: ETGVTQSPTHLIKTRGQQVTLRCSSQSGHNTVSWYQQALGQGPQFIFQYYREEENGRGNFPPRFSGLQFPNYSSELNVNALELDDSALYLCASSRGTSGGRQYFGPGTRLTVL.

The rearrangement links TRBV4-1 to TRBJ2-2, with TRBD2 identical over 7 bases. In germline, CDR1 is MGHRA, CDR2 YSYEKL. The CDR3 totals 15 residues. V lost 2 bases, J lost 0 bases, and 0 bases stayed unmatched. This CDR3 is CASSQSGANTGELFF. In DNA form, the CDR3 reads TGCGCCAGCAGCCAAAGCGGGGCGAACACCGGGGAGCTGTTTTTT.

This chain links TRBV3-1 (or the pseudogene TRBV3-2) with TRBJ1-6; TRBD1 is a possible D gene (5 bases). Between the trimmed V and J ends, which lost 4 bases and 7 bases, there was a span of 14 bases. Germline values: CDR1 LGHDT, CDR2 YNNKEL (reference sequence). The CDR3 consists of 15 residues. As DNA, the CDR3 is TGTGCCAGCAGCCCCGTGCGGGGCGGGAATTCACCCCTCCACTTT. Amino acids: CASSPVRGGNSPLHF.

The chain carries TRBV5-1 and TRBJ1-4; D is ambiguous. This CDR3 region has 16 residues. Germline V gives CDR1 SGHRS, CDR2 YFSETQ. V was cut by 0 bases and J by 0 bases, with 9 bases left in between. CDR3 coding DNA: TGCGCCAGCAGCTTGGAACCGGTTGCAACTAATGAAAAACTGTTTTTT. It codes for CASSLEPVATNEKLFF.

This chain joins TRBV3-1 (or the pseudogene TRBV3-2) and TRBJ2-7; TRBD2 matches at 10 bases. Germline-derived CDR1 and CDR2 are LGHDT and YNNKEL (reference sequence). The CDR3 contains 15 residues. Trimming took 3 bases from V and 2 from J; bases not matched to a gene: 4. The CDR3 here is CASSQGTSVTYEQYF. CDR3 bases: TGTGCCAGCAGCCAGGGGACTAGCGTAACCTACGAGCAGTACTTC.

Written as DNA, the CDR3 is TGTGCCAGCAGCGCGACACAGAACACTGAAGCTTTCTTT. As protein: CASSATQNTEAFF. The rearrangement links TRBV11-3 to TRBJ1-1; D is uncertain. CDR3 length: 13 residues. Between the trimmed V and J ends, which lost 5 bases and 1 base, there was a span of 8 bases. Germline CDR1 is SGHNT and CDR2 is YENEEA. The whole variable domain, remainder taken from reference TRBV11-3 and TRBJ1-1, is EAGVVQSPRYKIIEKKQPVAFWCNPISGHNTLYWYLQNLGQGPELLIRYENEEAVDDSQLPKDRFSAERLKGVDSTLKIQPAELGDSAVYLCASSATQNTEAFFGQGTRLTVV.

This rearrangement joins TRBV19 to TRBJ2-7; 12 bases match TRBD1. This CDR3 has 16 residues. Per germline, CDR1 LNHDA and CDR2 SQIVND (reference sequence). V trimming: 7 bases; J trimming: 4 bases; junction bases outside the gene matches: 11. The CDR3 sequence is CASTGARGQGAYEQYF. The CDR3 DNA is TGTGCCAGTACCGGAGCCCGGGGACAGGGGGCATACGAGCAGTACTTC.

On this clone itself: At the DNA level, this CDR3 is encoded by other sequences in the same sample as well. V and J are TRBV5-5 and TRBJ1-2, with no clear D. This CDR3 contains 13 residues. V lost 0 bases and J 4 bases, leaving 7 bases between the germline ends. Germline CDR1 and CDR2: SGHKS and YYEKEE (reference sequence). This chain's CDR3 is CASSLALGYGYTF. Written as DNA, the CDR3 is TGTGCCAGCAGCTTGGCACTAGGCTATGGCTACACCTTC.

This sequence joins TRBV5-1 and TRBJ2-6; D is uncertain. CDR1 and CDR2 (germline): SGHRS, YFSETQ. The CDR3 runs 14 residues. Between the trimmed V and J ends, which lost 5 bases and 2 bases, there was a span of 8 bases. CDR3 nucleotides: TGCGCCAGCAGAATAGAGACTGGGGCCAACGTCCTGACTTTC. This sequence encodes CASRIETGANVLTF.

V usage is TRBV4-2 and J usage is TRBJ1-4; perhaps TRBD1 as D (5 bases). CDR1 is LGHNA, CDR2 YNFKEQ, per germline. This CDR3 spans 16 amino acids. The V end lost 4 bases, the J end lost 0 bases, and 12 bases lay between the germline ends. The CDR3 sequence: CASSPWTPSTNEKLFF. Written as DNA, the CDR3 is TGTGCCAGCAGCCCGTGGACACCCTCAACTAATGAAAAACTGTTTTTT.

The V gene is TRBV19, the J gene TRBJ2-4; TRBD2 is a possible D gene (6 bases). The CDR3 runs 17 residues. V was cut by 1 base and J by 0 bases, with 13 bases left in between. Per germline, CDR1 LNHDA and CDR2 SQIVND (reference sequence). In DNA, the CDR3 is TGTGCCAGTAGTATAGGCTTCGGAGGGCTAGCCAAAAACATTCAGTACTTC. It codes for CASSIGFGGLAKNIQYF.

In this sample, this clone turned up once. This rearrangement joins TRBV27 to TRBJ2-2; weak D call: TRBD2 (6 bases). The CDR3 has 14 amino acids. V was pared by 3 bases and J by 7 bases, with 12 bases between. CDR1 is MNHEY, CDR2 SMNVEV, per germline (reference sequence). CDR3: CASSFTRGSGELFF. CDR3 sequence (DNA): TGTGCCAGCAGTTTTACGCGGGGAAGCGGGGAGCTGTTTTTT.

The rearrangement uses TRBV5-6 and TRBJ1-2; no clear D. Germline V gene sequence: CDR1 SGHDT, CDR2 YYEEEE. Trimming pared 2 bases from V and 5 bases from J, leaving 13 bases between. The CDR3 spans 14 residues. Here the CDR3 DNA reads TGTGCCAGCAGCTTAGCCAGGTCGTCTTATGGCTACACCTTC. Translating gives CASSLARSSYGYTF.

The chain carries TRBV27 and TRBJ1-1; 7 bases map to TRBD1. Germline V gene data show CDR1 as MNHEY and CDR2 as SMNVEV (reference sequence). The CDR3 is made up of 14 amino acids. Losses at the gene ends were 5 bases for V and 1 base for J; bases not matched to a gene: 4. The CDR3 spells CASSQWTGNTEAFF. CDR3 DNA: TGTGCCAGCAGTCAGTGGACAGGGAACACTGAAGCTTTCTTT.

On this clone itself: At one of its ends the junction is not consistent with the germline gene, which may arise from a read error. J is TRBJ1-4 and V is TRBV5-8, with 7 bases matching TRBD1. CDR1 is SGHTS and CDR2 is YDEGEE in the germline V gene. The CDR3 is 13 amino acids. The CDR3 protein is CASSLAGGLAPIF. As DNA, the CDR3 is TGTGCCAGCAGCTTGGCAGGGGGTCTCGCCCCGATTTTT.